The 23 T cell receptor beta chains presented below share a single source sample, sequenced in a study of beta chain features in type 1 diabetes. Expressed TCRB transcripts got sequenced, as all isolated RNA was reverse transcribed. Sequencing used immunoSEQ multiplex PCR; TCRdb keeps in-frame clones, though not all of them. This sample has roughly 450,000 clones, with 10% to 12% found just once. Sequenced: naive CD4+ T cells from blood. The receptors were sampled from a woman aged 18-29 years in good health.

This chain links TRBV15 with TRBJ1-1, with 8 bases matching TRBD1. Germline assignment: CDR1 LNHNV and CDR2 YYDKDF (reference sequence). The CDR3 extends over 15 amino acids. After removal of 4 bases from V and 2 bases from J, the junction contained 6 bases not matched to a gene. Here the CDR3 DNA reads TGTGCCACCAGCACTCGGACAGGGAGAAACACTGAAGCTTTCTTT. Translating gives CATSTRTGRNTEAFF. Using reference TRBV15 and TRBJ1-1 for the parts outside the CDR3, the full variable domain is DAMVIQNPRYQVTQFGKPVTLSCSQTLNHNVMYWYQQKSSQAPKLLFHYYDKDFNNEADTPDNFQSRRPNTSFCFLDIRSPGLGDTAMYLCATSTRTGRNTEAFFGQGTRLTVV.

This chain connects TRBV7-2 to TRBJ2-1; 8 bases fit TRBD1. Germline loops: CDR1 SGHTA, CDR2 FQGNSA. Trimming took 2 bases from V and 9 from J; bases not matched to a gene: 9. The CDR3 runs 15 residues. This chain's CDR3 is CASSLTRDRWGEQFF. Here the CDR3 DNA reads TGTGCCAGCAGCTTAACCCGGGACAGGTGGGGTGAGCAGTTCTTC.

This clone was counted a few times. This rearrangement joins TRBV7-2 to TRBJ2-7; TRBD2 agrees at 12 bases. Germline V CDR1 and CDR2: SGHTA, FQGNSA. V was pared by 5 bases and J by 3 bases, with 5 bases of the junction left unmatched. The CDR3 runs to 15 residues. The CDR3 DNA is TGTGCCAGCAGCGCTAGCGGGGGGGCCGTCTACGAGCAGTACGTC. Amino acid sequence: CASSASGGAVYEQYV.

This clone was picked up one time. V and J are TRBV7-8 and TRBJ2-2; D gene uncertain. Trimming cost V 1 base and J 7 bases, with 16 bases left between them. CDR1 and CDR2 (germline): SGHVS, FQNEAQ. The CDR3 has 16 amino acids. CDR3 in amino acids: CASSLESGVRGGELFF. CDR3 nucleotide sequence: TGTGCCAGCAGCTTAGAATCTGGGGTGAGAGGCGGGGAGCTGTTTTTT. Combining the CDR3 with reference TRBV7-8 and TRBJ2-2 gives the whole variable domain GAGVSQSPRYKVAKRGQDVALRCDPISGHVSLFWYQQALGQGPEFLTYFQNEAQLDKSGLPSDRFFAERPEGSVSTLKIQRTQQEDSAVYLCASSLESGVRGGELFFGEGSRLTVL.

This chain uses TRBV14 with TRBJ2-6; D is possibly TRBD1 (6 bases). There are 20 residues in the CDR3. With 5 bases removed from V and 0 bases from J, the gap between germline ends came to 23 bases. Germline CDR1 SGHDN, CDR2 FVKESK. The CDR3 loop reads CASSAASYRVGGSGANVLTF. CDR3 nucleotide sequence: TGTGCCAGCAGCGCAGCGTCATACAGGGTTGGCGGCTCTGGGGCCAACGTCCTGACTTTC.

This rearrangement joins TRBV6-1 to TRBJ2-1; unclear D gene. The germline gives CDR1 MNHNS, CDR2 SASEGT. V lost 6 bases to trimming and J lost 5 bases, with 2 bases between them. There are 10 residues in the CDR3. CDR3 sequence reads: CASRNNEQFF. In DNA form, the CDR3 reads TGTGCCAGCAGGAACAATGAGCAGTTCTTC.

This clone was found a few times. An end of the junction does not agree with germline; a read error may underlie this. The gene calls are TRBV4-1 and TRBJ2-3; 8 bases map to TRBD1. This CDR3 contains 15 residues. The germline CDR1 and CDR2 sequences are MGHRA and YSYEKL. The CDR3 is CASSQAYQDRAVLDF. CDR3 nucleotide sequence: TGCGCCAGCAGCCAAGCTTACCAGGACAGGGCTGTGTTGGATTTT.

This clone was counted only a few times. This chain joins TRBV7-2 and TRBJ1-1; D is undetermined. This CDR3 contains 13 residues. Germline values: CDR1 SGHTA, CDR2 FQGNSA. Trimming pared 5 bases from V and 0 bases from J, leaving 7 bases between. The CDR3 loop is CASSAQMNTEAFF. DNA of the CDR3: TGTGCCAGCAGCGCTCAAATGAACACTGAAGCTTTCTTT.

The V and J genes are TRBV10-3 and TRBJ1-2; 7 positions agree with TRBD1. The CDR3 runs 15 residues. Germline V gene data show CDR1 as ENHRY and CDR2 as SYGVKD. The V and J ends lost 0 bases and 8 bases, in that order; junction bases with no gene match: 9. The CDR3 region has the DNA TGTGCCATCAGTGAGTCGGACAGGCCGCCTCGAGGCTACACCTTC. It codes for CAISESDRPPRGYTF.

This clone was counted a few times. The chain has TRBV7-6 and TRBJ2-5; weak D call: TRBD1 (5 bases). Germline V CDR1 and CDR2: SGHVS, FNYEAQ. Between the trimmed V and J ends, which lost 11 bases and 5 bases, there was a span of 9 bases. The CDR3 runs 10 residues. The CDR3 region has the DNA TGTGCCGCAGGGCAGGAGACCCAGTACTTC. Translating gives CAAGQETQYF.

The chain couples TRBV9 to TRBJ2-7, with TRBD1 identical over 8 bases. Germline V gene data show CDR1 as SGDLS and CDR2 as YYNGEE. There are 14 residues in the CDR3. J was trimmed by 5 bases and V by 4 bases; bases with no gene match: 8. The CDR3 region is CASSPRTGTDEQYF. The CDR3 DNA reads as TGTGCCAGCAGCCCACGGACAGGGACAGACGAGCAGTACTTC.

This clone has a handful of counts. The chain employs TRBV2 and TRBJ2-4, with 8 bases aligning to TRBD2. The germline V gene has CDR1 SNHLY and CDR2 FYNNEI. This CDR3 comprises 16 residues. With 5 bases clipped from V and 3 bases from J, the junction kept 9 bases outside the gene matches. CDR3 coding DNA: TGTGCCAGCAGTCCAAGCGGGAGTATTGTCAAAAACATTCAGTACTTC. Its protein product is CASSPSGSIVKNIQYF.

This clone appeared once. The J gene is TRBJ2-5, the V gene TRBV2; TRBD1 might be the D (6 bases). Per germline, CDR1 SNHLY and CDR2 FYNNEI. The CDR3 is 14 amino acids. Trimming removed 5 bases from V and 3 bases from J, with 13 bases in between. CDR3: CASSRRQAEETQYF. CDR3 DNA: TGTGCCAGCAGTCGCCGACAGGCGGAAGAGACCCAGTACTTC.

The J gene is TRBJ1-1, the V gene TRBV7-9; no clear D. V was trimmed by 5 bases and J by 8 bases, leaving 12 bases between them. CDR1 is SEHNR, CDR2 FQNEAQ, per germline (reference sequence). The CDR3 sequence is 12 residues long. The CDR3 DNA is TGTGCCAGCAGCCAACACCGGGGAGAAGCTTTCTTT. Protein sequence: CASSQHRGEAFF.

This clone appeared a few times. The CDR3 DNA is TGTGCCAGCAGCCCTCGAGGGGACACCATTAACACTGAAGCTTTCTTT. It specifies CASSPRGDTINTEAFF. J is TRBJ1-1 and V is TRBV9, with D perhaps matching TRBD1 (6 bases). Trimming removed 4 bases at V and 2 bases at J, with 18 bases between. CDR3 length: 16 amino acids. Germline loops: CDR1 SGDLS, CDR2 YYNGEE. The full variable domain, its missing parts supplied by reference TRBV9 and TRBJ1-1, is DSGVTQTPKHLITATGQRVTLRCSPRSGDLSVYWYQQSLDQGLQFLIQYYNGEERAKGNILERFSAQQFPDLHSELNLSSLELGDSALYFCASSPRGDTINTEAFFGQGTRLTVV.

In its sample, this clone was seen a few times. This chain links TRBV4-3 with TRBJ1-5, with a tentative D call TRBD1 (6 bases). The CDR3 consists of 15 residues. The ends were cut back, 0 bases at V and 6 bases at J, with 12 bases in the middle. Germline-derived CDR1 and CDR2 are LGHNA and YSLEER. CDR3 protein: CASSQDGQGSQPQHF. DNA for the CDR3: TGCGCCAGCAGCCAAGATGGGCAGGGGAGTCAGCCCCAGCATTTT.

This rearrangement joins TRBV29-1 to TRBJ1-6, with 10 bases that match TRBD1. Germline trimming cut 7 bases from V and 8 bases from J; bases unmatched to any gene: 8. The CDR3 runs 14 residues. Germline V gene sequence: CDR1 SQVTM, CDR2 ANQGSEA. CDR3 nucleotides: TGCAGCGCCGCGATGGACAGGGGGGATTCACCCCTCCACTTT. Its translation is CSAAMDRGDSPLHF.

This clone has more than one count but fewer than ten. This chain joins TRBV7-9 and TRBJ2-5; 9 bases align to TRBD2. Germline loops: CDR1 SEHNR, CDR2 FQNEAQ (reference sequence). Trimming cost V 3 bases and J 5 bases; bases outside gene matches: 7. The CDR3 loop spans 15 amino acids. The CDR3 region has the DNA TGTGCCAGCAGCTTCCTAGCGGGAATAAAGGAGACCCAGTACTTC. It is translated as CASSFLAGIKETQYF.

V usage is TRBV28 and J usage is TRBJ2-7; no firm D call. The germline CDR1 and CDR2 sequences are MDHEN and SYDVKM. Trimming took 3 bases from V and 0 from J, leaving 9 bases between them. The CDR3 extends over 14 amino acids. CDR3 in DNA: TGTGCCAGCAGTTTTGGGCGGAACTCCTACGAGCAGTACGTC. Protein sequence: CASSFGRNSYEQYV.

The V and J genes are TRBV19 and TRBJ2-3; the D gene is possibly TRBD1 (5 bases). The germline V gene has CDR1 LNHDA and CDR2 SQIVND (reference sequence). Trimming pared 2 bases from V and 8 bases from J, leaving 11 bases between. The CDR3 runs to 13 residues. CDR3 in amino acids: CASSIPGASTQYF. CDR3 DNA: TGTGCCAGTAGTATACCTGGGGCCAGTACGCAGTATTTT.

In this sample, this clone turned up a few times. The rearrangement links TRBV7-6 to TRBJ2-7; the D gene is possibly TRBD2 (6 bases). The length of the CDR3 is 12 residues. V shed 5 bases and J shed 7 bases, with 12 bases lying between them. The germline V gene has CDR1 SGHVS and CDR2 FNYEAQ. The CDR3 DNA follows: TGTGCCAGCAGCCCCAGGGCGGGGGAGCAGTACTTC. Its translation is CASSPRAGEQYF.

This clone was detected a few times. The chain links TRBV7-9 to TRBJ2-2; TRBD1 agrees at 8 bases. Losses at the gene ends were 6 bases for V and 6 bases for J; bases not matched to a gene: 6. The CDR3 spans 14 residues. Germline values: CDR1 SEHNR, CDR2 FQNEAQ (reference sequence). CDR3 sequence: CASRPGQGAGELFF. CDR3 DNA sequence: TGTGCCAGCAGACCCGGACAGGGTGCCGGGGAGCTGTTTTTT.

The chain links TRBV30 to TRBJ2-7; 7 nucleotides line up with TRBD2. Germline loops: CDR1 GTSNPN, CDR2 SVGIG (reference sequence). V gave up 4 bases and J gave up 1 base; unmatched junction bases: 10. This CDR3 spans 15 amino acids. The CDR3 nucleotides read TGTGCCTGGAAGAAAAGGCGGGAGAAATCCTACGAGCAGTACTTC. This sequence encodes CAWKKRREKSYEQYF.